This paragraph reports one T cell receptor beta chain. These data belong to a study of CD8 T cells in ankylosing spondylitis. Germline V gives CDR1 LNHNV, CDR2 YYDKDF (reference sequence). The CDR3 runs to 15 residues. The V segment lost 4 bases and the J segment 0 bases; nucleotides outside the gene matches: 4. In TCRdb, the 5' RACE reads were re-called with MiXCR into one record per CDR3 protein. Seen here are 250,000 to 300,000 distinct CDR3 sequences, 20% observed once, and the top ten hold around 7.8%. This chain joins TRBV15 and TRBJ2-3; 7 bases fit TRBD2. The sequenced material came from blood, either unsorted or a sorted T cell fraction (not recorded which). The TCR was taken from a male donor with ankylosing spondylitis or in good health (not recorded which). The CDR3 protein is CATSTAGTSTDTQYF. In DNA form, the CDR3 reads TGTGCCACCAGCACAGCGGGAACTAGCACAGATACGCAGTATTTT.